A selection of T cell receptor beta chains follows, all from one sample in a study of OX40 agonist ivuxolimab in advanced cancers. Using immunoSEQ multiplex PCR, the repertoire was profiled, and TCRdb retains in-frame clones only, with some absent. Of fewer than 25,000 clones in the sample, about 74% were seen once. The specimen was CD4+ or CD8+ T cells sorted from blood, collected in a trial of the OX40 agonist ivuxolimab. The receptor set was obtained from an adult with an advanced solid tumor such as melanoma, head and neck, liver or kidney cancer. The CDR3 runs from the conserved cysteine through the conserved F or W. A D gene is named only where the DNA matches it firmly. Clone size is given for some rows only: seen once, a few or many times, or a class if the clone is expanded.

>TRBJ1-2|.|TRBD1|TRBV5-1
TGCGCCAGCAGCTCTGGACAGGGGGCAGATGGCTACACCTTC
CASSSGQGADGYTF
>TRBJ2-2|.|TRBD1|TRBV7-9
TGTGCCAGCAGGCGTGAACCGGGACAGAAAGGGGCCGGGGAGCTGTTTTTT
CASRREPGQKGAGELFF
>TRBJ2-1|few|.|TRBV4-1
TGCGCCAGCAGCCAGACTACAGGGTGGCGGTACAATGAGCAGTTCTTC
CASSQTTGWRYNEQFF
>TRBJ1-4|.|.|TRBV28
TGTGCCAGCAGTCCCCCGGGGGGGGACGGGGTTAGTGAAAAACTGTTTTTT
CASSPPGGDGVSEKLFF
>TRBJ2-2|.|.|TRBV9
TGTGCCAGCAGCGTAGGTCCCCTTGGGAACACCGGGGAGCTGTTTTTT
CASSVGPLGNTGELFF
>TRBJ1-1|.|.|TRBV7-8
TGTGCCAGCAGCTTAGCAGGGATTGAAGCTTTCTTT
CASSLAGIEAFF
>TRBJ1-5|few|TRBD1|TRBV10-2
TGCGCCAGCACCGGGACAGTAAATCAGCCCCAGCATTTT
CASTGTVNQPQHF
>TRBJ1-2|.|.|TRBV28
TGTGCCAGCAGTTTCCGGGGTAACTATGGCTACACCTTC
CASSFRGNYGYTF
>TRBJ2-7|.|.|TRBV4-3
TGCGCCAGCAGCCAAGAAGAGGGACACGAGCAGTACTTC
CASSQEEGHEQYF
>TRBJ2-1|.|TRBD2|TRBV11-1
TGTGCCAGCAGCTTCGAATCGGGGGGGCTCTACAATGAGCAGTTCTTC
CASSFESGGLYNEQFF
>TRBJ2-7|.|TRBD1|TRBV19
TGTGCCAGTAGTGCCGGGACAGGGTCCTACGAGCAGTACTTC
CASSAGTGSYEQYF
>TRBJ2-1|.|.|TRBV4-1
TGCGCCAGCAGCAACCGGGACTACAATGAGCAGTTCTTC
CASSNRDYNEQFF
>TRBJ2-2|.|.|TRBV4-2
TGTGCCAGCAGCCAACGTGGGGAGTCCAACACCGGGGAGCTGTTTTTT
CASSQRGESNTGELFF
>TRBJ1-1|.|.|TRBV7-2
TGTGCCAGCAGCTCACTGGGGGGCTTTAGCACTGAAGCTTTCTTT
CASSSLGGFSTEAFF
>TRBJ1-1|.|.|TRBV30
TGTGCCTGTTGGGGGGCGGCGAACACTGAAGCTTTCTTT
CACWGAANTEAFF
>TRBJ1-3|.|.|TRBV9
TGTGCCAGCAGCGTAGACGTGGAGAGTGGAAACACCATATATTTT
CASSVDVESGNTIYF
>TRBJ2-7|.|.|TRBV13
TGTGCCAGCAGTTCCCTTCCGGGCCCCTACGAGCAGTACTTC
CASSSLPGPYEQYF
>TRBJ2-5|.|.|TRBV10-2
TGCGCCAGCAGTGAGCTACAAGAGACCCAGTACTTC
CASSELQETQYF
>TRBJ2-3|once|TRBD2|TRBV11-1
TGTGCCAGCAGTAGCTGGCGGGAGGGCACAGATACGCAGTATTTT
CASSSWREGTDTQYF
>TRBJ2-7|.|.|TRBV7-2
TGTGCCAGCAGCTTCCGACAGGAGGGCTACGAGCAGTACTTC
CASSFRQEGYEQYF
>TRBJ1-5|once|.|TRBV4-2
TGTGCCAGCAGCCAAGCTCTGGGTTCCCCCCAGCATTTT
CASSQALGSPQHF
>TRBJ2-2|once|TRBD2|TRBV4-2
TGTGCCAGCAGACTAGCGGGAGGGACCGGGGAGCTGTTTTTT
CASRLAGGTGELFF
>TRBJ2-6|.|.|TRBV27
TGTGCCAGCAGTTCGGGTGGGGCCAACGTCCTGACTTTC
CASSSGGANVLTF
>TRBJ1-1|.|.|TRBV2
TGTGCCACCGCGAGCGCACAGGGTCCAGGAACTGAAGCTTTCTTT
CATASAQGPGTEAFF
>TRBJ2-1|once|.|TRBV19
TGTGCCAGTAGTATACTACTGAGCTCCTACAATGAGCAGTTCTTC
CASSILLSSYNEQFF
>TRBJ1-3|.|TRBD1|TRBV14
TGTGCCAGCAGCCGGGACAGGGGAAACACCATATATTTT
CASSRDRGNTIYF
>TRBJ1-1|.|.|TRBV5-1
TGCGCCAGCAGCAGGGGCGGGAACACTGAAGCTTTCTTT
CASSRGGNTEAFF
>TRBJ2-7|once|TRBD2|TRBV28
TGTGCCAGCAGTTCCGGGGATATTGCCGGGACTAGACCCTACGAGCAGTACTTC
CASSSGDIAGTRPYEQYF
>TRBJ2-1|.|TRBD2|TRBV18
TGTGCCAGCTCATTGGGCGGGAGGCCTAGGGAGCAGTTCTTC
CASSLGGRPREQFF